This is a list of T cell receptor beta chains from one sample in a study of shared clonotypes between healthy human individuals. Sequencing was performed with immunoSEQ multiplex PCR; in TCRdb, only in-frame clones are kept and a portion is missing. Counted here are some 2 million clones, approximately 94% occurring once; the ten biggest clones make up about 1.1%. The sample was naive CD8+ T cells sorted from blood. The receptors derive from a man younger than 35 in good health. The CDR3 runs from the conserved cysteine through the conserved F or W.

V	J	CDR3
TRBV29-1	TRBJ1-2	CSVEGRQDDYGYTF
TRBV19	TRBJ2-7	CASSTIGTGGSYEQYF
TRBV5-1	TRBJ2-7	CASSLAGGAEQYF
TRBV5-1	TRBJ1-4	CASSLTRGTNEKLFF
TRBV28	TRBJ1-2	CASSLDGDYGYTF
TRBV29-1	TRBJ2-7	CSVEVLAGNSYEQYF
TRBV5-4	TRBJ2-7	CASSPGGEQYF
TRBV7-9	TRBJ2-3	CASSGLGTSGLTDTQYF
TRBV5-6	TRBJ2-3	CASSLEVGIDTQYF
TRBV6-5	TRBJ1-2	CASSYSAGYGYTF
TRBV7-6	TRBJ2-1	CASSLHLESSYNEQFF
TRBV19	TRBJ2-1	CASSPKSGGVDEQFF
TRBV4-3	TRBJ1-2	CASSQEGGPYGYTF
TRBV11-2	TRBJ2-7	CASSYSTGSYEQYF
TRBV6-5	TRBJ1-1	CASSYFGTGKDEAFF
TRBV6-1	TRBJ1-2	CASRKLQVSNYGYTF
TRBV4-3	TRBJ2-7	CASSQEAAGVYEQYF
TRBV4-1	TRBJ2-7	CASSQRSDAYEQYF
TRBV27	TRBJ2-7	CASSIGGTYEQYF
TRBV5-6	TRBJ2-7	CASSWQGVNEQYF
TRBV28	TRBJ2-2	CASSFSTGELFF
TRBV6-6	TRBJ1-2	CASSYPLERKNYGYTF
TRBV27	TRBJ2-3	CASSLKGLAGEADTQYF
TRBV5-1	TRBJ2-1	CASRAEQGEQFF
TRBV19	TRBJ2-1	CASSIRDRDPNEQFF
TRBV9	TRBJ2-7	CASSVLSSGSFDEQYF
TRBV7-2	TRBJ2-3	CASSFWRESTDTQYF
TRBV9	TRBJ2-6	CASSDSRDRGPPGANVLTF
TRBV15	TRBJ1-2	CATSRDTDDSYGYTF
TRBV9	TRBJ2-1	CASSVGASGSNEQFF
TRBV27	TRBJ2-3	CASSWAASYTQYF
TRBV10-1	TRBJ2-3	CASSESLGGTSLDTQYF
TRBV14	TRBJ2-3	CASSQVNSRTDTQYF
TRBV7-9	TRBJ2-7	CASSSYYGEQYF
TRBV27	TRBJ1-2	CASSSLGEVSIGYTF
TRBV11-2	TRBJ2-5	CASSPSGEAGETQYF
TRBV11-2	TRBJ2-7	CASSYQGNPSYEQYF
TRBV4-3	TRBJ2-1	CASSQGGGDYNEQFF
TRBV9	TRBJ2-2	CASSPKAGGTGELFF
TRBV4-1	TRBJ2-7	CASSPTPGTSYYEQYF
TRBV27	TRBJ2-7	CASSPSTLAHYEQYF
TRBV7-2	TRBJ2-3	CASSSRGGSTDTQYF